This T cell receptor (beta chain) was retrieved from a study of vaccination effects on CD4 cells after COVID-19 (dated by TCRdb to 2021 to 2024). In the study overall: Participants received two doses of either the BNT162b2 or the mRNA-1273 mRNA SARS-CoV-2 vaccine. Cultures from other donors in the study were sequenced with the Oncomine TCR Beta short-read assay on an Illumina iSeq 100. SARS-CoV-2 spike-specific CD4+ TCR repertoires were compared before and after mRNA vaccination in COVID-19 convalescent patients and in infection-naive vaccine recipients. Altogether, some 10 COVID-19 convalescent patients and a few SARS-CoV-2-naive healthy vaccine recipients made up the full study. Study-wide findings and limitations: Marked clonal contraction was observed in both infection-induced and vaccine-induced clones at late post-vaccination timepoints, consistent with waning T cell responses. In healthy vaccine recipients, vaccine-induced clones were almost all SARS-CoV-2 mono-reactive, with only 1 of 255 cross-reactive with common cold coronaviruses. The study was limited by a small number of convalescent patients and lacked early post-infection timepoints.

This clone has a handful of counts. The antigen this receptor binds is unknown. Base qualities are not at hand, and no much larger clone is one base apart. Inclusive of the bounding cysteine and phenylalanine, the CDR3 is 15 residues long. Of all the DNA, just the CDR3 is kept, 45 bases in frame from base 1. CDR1 SGHNT and CDR2 YYREEE are derived from the germline V gene (reference sequence). V and J are truncated by 4 bases and 4 bases respectively, leaving an intervening sequence of 14 bases. Libraries were built with the immunoSEQ multiplex PCR assay. DNA from the cultured and isolated CD4+ T cells underwent TCR beta CDR3 sequencing. In the original analysis: Non-productive TCR sequences were removed, reads were trimmed to the CDR3 region, and CDR3s of at least 7 amino acids were retained. Antigen-specific clonotypes were identified with the MANAFEST web app by comparing expansion in peptide wells against reference cultures. Positive clones required FDR<0.05 expansion versus reference and all other wells, odds ratio above 5, and frequency above 0.1% in two replicate wells. A clonotype was called cross-reactive if it was significantly expanded both in SARS-CoV-2 spike wells and in at least one common cold coronavirus spike condition. Using the stringdist R package, CDR3 similarity was measured by Levenshtein distance, and unrooted trees were constructed with ape in R 3.6.1. Sourced from immuneACCESS, this table was stored by TCRdb with only in-frame sequences that have V and J called. A share of the clones is absent; for the studies checked, an unresolved V gene accounts for under half, and the remainder has no known explanation. That table furnishes V, J and clone size, whereas the DNA furnished D and trimming. Across this sample there are approximately 22,000 clones, with roughly 73% seen only once. The ten largest clonotypes hold 10% to 15% of the sample.

The ViraFEST assay stimulated PBMC with viral peptide pools and then used TCR sequencing to identify antigen-specific CD4+ T cell clonotypes by expansion. After more than 9 days of culture, CD4+ T cells were isolated with the EasySep CD4+ T cell isolation kit. The absence of prior SARS-CoV-2 infection in healthy vaccine recipients was confirmed by negative nucleocapsid antibodies before and after vaccination. Each well held roughly 2 million PBMC cultured in IMDM containing about 5.4% human AB serum, approximately 10 IU/ml IL-2 and gentamicin, along with around 11 ug/ml peptides. Half of the culture medium was replaced with fresh IL-2-containing medium on days 3 and 7. Unless noted otherwise, every peptide stimulation condition was grown in triplicate wells. Using Ficoll-Paque Plus gradient centrifugation, PBMC were separated from whole blood and then either used fresh or cryopreserved at -140C. The overlapping peptide pools covered the spike proteins of SARS-CoV-2 and of the common cold coronaviruses HCoV-NL63, HCoV-OC43 and HCoV-229E. The QIAamp micro DNA kit was used to extract genomic DNA from the cultured CD4+ T cells.

The TCR originated in a human donor who received a COVID-19 vaccine. The sample was CD4+ T cells from PBMCs cultured with HCoV-229E spike peptides, taken before COVID-19 vaccination. This specimen's cell subset or site label, per the study, means: HCoV-229E spike overlapping peptide pool stimulation. The rearrangement combines TRBV5-4 with TRBJ2-2, with a weak D call of TRBD2 (6 bases match). The CDR3 corresponds to CASSPGGLSTGELFF. The DNA is as follows: TGTGCCAGCAGCCCCGGGGGACTGAGCACCGGGGAGCTGTTTTTT.